This T cell receptor (beta chain) was sequenced during a study of blood T cell repertoires in COVID-19. The data were produced by immunoSEQ multiplex PCR, yet TCRdb's version contains in-frame clones alone and is incomplete. The sample includes fewer than 250,000 clones, roughly nine tenths seen only once; the top ten take roughly 25%. The germline CDR1 and CDR2 sequences are MGHRA and YSYEKL. Losses at the gene ends were 2 bases for V and 2 bases for J; bases not matched to a gene: 3. The CDR3 is 16 amino acids. Enrollees, about 18 to 90 years old, lived in fewer than 25 US areas. This clone has more than one count but fewer than ten.

V gene TRBV4-1 combines with J gene TRBJ1-4; 9 nucleotides agree with TRBD1. This TCR came from a woman aged 40 to 49 in a cohort exposed to, infected with or recovered from COVID-19 (not recorded which). The sample comprised PBMCs or T cells enriched from blood (not recorded which). The chain's CDR3 is CASSQWTGVTNEKLFF. The CDR3 DNA reads TGCGCCAGCAGCCAATGGACAGGGGTGACTAATGAAAAACTGTTTTTT.